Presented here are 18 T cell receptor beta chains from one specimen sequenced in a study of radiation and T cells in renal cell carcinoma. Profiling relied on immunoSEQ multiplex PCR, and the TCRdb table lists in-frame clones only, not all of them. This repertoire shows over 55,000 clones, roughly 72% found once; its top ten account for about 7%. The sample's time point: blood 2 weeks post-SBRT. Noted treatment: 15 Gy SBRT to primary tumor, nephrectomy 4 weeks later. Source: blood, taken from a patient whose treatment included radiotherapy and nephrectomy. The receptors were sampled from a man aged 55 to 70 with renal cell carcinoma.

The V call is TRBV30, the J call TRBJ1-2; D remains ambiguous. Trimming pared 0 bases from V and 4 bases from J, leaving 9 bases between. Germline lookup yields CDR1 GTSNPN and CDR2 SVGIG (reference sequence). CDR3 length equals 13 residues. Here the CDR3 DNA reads TGTGCCTGGAGTGTATCTTCTTCCTATGGCTACACCTTC. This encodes CAWSVSSSYGYTF.

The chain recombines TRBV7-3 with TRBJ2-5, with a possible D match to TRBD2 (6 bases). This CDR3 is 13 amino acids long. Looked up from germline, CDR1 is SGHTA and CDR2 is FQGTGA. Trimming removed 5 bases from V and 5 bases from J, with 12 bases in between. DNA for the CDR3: TGTGCCAGCAGCCTAATAGCGGTGGAGACCCAGTACTTC. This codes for CASSLIAVETQYF.

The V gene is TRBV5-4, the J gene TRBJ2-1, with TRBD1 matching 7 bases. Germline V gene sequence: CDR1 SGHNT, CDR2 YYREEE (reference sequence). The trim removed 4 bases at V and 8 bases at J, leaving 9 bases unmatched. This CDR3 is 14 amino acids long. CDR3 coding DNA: TGTGCCAGCAGCCCGGAAACAGGGGTGGATGAGCAGTTCTTC. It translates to CASSPETGVDEQFF.

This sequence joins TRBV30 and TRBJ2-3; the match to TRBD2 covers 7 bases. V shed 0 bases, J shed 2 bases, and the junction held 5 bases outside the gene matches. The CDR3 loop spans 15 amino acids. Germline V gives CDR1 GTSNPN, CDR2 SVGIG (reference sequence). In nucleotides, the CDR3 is TGTGCCTGGAGTGTACTGGGGGGGGTCACAGATACGCAGTATTTT. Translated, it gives CAWSVLGGVTDTQYF.

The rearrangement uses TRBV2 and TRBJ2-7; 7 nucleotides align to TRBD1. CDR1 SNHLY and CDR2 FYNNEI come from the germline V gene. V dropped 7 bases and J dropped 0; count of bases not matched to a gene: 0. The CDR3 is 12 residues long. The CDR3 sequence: CASTGGSYEQYF. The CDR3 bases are TGTGCCAGCACAGGGGGCTCCTACGAGCAGTACTTC. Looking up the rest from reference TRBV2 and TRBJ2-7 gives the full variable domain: EPEVTQTPSHQVTQMGQEVILRCVPISNHLYFYWYRQILGQKVEFLVSFYNNEISEKSEIFDDQFSVERPDGSNFTLKIRSTKLEDSAMYFCASTGGSYEQYFGPGTRLTVT.

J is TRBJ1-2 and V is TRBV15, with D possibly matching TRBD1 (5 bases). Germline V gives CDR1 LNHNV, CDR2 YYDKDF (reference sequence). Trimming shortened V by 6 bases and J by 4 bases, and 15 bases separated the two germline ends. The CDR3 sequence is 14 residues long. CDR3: CATSRGGDGYGYTF. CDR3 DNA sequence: TGTGCCACCAGTAGGGGTGGGGATGGCTATGGCTACACCTTC.

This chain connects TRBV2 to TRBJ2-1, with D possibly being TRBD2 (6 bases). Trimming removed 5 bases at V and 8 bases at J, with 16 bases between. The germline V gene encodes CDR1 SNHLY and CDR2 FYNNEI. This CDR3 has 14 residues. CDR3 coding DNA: TGTGCCAGCAGTTGGAGGGGAATTGAGGATGAGCAGTTCTTC. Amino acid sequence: CASSWRGIEDEQFF.

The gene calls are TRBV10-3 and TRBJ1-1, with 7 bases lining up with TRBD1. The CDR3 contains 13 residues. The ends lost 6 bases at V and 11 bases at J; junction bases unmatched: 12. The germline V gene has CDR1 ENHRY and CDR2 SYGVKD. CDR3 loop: CAISRGTDEGAFF. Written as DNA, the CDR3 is TGTGCCATCAGCCGTGGGACAGATGAAGGGGCTTTCTTT.

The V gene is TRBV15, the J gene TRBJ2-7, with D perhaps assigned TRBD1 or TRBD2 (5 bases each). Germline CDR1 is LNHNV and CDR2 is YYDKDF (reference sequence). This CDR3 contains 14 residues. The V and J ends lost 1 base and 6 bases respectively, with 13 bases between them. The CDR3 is CATSRVRGGREQYV. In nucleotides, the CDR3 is TGTGCCACCAGCAGAGTTCGGGGCGGCCGCGAGCAGTACGTC.

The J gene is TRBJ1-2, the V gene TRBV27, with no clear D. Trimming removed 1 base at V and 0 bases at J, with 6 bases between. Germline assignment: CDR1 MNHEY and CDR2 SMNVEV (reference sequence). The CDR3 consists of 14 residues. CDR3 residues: CASSLYRTNYGYTF. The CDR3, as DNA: TGTGCCAGCAGTTTATATCGTACTAACTATGGCTACACCTTC.

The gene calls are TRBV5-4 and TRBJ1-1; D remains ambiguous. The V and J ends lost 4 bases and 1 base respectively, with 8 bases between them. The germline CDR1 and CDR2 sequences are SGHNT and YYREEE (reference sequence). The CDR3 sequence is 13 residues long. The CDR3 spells CASSPVENTEAFF. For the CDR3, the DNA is TGTGCCAGCAGCCCCGTGGAGAACACTGAAGCTTTCTTT.

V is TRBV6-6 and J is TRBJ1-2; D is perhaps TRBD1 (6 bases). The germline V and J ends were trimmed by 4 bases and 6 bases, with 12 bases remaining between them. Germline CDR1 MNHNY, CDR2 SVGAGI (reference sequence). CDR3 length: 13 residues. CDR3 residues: CASSSVGGNGYTF. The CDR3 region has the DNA TGTGCCAGCAGTTCAGTTGGGGGCAATGGCTACACCTTC.

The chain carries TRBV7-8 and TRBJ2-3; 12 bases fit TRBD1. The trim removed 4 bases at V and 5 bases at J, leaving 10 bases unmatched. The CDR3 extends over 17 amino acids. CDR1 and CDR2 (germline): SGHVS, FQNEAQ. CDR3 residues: CASSSRGRDRGRDTQYF. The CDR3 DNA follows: TGTGCCAGCAGCTCCCGGGGGAGGGACAGGGGGCGAGATACGCAGTATTTT.

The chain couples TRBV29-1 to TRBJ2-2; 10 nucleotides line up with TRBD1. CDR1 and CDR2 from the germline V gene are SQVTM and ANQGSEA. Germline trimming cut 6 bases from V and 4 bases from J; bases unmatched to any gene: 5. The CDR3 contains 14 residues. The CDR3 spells CSVGGQGTTGELFF. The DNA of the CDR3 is TGCAGCGTCGGGGGACAGGGGACCACCGGGGAGCTGTTTTTT.

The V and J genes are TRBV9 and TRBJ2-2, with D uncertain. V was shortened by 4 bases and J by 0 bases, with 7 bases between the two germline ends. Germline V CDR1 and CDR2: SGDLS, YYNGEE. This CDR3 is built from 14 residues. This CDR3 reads CASSFRPNTGELFF. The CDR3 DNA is TGTGCCAGCAGCTTTAGACCGAACACCGGGGAGCTGTTTTTT.

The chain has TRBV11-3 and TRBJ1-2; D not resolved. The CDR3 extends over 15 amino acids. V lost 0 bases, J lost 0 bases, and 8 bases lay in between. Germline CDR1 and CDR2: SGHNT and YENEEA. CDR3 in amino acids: CASSLDFGPNYGYTF. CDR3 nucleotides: TGTGCCAGCAGCTTAGATTTTGGTCCTAACTATGGCTACACCTTC.

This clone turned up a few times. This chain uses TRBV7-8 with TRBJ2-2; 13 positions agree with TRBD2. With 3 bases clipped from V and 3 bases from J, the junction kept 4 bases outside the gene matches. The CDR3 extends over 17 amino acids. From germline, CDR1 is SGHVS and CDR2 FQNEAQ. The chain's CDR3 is CASSFGTSGMDTGELFF. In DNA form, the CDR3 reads TGTGCCAGCAGCTTTGGGACTAGCGGGATGGACACCGGGGAGCTGTTTTTT.

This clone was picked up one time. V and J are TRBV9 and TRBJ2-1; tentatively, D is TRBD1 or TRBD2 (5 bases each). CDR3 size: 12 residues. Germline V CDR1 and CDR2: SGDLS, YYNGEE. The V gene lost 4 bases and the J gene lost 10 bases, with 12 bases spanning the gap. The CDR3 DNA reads TGTGCCAGCAGCTCGGGACCCGCAGAGCAGTTCTTC. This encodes CASSSGPAEQFF.